This TCR beta chain was captured in a study of blood T cell repertoires in COVID-19. At the level of the study: The samples span acute and convalescent COVID-19 from the United States, Italy and Spain. PBMCs, B-cell-depleted T cells, or T cells were the source of the cDNA or gDNA that made up the material.

The protocol was immunoSEQ multiplex PCR, while the TCRdb copy is restricted to in-frame clones and leaves out a portion. There are 30,000 to 35,000 clones in the sample; around 87% occur only once, and about 14% lies in the top ten. Germline assignment: CDR1 MGHRA and CDR2 YSYEKL. The CDR3 sequence is 14 residues long. V was pared by 2 bases and J by 1 base, with 8 bases between. Source material: peripheral blood. The genes are TRBV4-1 and TRBJ2-5; D gene uncertain. The origin of this receptor is a man between 60 and 70 years old with active COVID-19. DNA for the CDR3: TGCGCCAGCAGCCAATACAGCTCCCAAGAGACCCAGTACTTC. This translates into CASSQYSSQETQYF.